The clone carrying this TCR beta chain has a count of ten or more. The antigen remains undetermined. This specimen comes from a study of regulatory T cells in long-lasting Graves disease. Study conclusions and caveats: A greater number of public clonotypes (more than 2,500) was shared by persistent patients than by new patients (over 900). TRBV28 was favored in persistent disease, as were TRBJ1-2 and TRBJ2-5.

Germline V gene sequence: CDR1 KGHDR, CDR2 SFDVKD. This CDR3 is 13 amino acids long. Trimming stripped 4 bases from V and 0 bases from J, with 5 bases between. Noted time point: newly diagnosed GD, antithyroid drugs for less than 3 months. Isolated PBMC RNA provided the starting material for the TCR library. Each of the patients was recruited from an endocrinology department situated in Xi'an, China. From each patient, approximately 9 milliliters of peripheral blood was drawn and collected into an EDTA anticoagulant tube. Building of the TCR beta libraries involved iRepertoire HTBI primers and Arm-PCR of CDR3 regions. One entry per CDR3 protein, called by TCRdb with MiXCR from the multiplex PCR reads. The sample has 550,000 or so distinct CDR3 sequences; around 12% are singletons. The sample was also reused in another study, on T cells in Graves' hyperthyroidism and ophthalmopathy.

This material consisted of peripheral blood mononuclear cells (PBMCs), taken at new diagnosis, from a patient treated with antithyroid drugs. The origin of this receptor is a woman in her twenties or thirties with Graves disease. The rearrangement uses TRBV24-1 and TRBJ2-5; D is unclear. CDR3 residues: CATSDTNQETQYF. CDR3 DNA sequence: TGTGCCACCAGTGACACCAACCAAGAGACCCAGTACTTC.